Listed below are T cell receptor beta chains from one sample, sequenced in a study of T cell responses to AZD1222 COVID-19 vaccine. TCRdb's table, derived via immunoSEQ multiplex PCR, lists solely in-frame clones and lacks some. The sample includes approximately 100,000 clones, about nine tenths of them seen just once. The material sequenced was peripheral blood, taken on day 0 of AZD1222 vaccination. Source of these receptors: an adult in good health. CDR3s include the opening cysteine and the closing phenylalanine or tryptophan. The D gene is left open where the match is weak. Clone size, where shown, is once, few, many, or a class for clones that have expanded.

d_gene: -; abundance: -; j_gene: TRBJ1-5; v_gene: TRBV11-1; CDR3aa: CASSLNAYSNQPQHF; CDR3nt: TGTGCCAGCAGCTTAAACGCGTATAGCAATCAGCCCCAGCATTTT
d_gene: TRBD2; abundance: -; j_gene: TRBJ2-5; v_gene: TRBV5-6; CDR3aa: CASSFFLPSGGLQETQYF; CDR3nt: TGTGCCAGCAGCTTCTTTCTGCCCAGCGGGGGACTTCAAGAGACCCAGTACTTC
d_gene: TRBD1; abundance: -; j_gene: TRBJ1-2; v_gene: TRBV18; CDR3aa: CASSPQGAGYGYTF; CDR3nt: TGTGCCAGCTCACCACAGGGGGCGGGCTATGGCTACACCTTC
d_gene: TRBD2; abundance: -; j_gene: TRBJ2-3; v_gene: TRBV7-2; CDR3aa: CASSFSALAGSGDTQYF; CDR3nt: TGTGCCAGCAGCTTCTCCGCGCTAGCGGGGTCGGGAGATACGCAGTATTTT
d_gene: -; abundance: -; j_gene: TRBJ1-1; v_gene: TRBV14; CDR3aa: CASSVGGNTEAFF; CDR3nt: TGTGCCAGCAGCGTCGGGGGGAACACTGAAGCTTTCTTT
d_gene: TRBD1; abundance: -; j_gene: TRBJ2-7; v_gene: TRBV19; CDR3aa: CATRRDRAYEQYF; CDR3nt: TGTGCCACACGCCGGGACAGGGCCTACGAGCAGTACTTC
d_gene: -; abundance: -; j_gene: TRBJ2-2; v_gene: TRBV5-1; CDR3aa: CASKTVGNTGELFF; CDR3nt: TGCGCCAGCAAGACAGTGGGAAACACCGGGGAGCTGTTTTTT
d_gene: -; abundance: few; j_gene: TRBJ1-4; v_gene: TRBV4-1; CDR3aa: CASSQAFPREKLFF; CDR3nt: TGCGCCAGCAGCCAAGCCTTCCCGCGGGAAAAACTGTTTTTT
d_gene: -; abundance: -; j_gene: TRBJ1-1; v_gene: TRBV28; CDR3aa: CASKRTTEAFF; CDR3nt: TGTGCCAGCAAAAGGACAACCGAAGCTTTCTTT
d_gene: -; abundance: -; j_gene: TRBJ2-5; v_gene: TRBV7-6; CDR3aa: CASSLSGTSSQETQYF; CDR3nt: TGTGCCAGCAGCTTATCCGGGACTTCAAGTCAAGAGACCCAGTACTTC
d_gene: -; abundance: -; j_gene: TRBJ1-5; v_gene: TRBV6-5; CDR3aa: CASSDGEQPQHF; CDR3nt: TGTGCCAGCTCCGACGGGGAACAGCCCCAGCATTTT
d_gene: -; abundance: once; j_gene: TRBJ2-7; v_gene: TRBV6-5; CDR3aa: CATETGTSPEQYF; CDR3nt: TGTGCCACCGAAACGGGGACCAGTCCCGAGCAGTACTTC
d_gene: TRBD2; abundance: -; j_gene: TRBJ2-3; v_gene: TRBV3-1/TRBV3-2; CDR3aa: CASSQDRASGGDSTDTQYF; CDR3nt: TGTGCCAGCAGCCAAGACAGGGCTAGCGGGGGGGATAGCACAGATACGCAGTATTTT
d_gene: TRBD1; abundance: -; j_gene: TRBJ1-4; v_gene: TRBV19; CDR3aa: CASSGTGDNEKLFF; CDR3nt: TGTGCCAGTAGTGGGACAGGAGACAATGAAAAACTGTTTTTT
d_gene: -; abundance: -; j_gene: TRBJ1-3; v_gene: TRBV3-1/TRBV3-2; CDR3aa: CASSQDSTDGNTIYF; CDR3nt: TGTGCCAGCAGCCAAGATAGTACGGACGGAAACACCATATATTTT
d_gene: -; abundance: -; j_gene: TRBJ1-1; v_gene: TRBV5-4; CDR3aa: CASSKPGTQNTEAFF; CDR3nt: TGTGCCAGCAGCAAGCCCGGGACACAGAACACTGAAGCTTTCTTT
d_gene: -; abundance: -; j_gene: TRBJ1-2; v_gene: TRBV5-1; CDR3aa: CASSSQGSGYTF; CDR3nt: TGCGCCAGCAGTTCCCAGGGAAGCGGCTACACCTTC
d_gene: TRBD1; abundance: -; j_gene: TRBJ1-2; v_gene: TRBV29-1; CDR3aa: CSIPHRGHGYTF; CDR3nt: TGCAGCATCCCCCACAGGGGGCATGGCTACACCTTC
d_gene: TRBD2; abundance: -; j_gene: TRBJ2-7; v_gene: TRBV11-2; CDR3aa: CASSFSGGPTYEQYF; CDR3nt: TGTGCCAGCAGCTTTAGCGGGGGACCTACCTACGAGCAGTACTTC
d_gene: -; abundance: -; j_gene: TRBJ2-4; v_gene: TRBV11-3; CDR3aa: CASQMGGPGSLARNIQYF; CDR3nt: TGTGCCAGCCAGATGGGGGGTCCGGGGTCCCTGGCCAGAAACATTCAGTACTTC
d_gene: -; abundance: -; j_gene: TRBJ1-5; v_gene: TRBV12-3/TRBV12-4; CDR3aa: CASSLTAYQPQHF; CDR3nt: TGTGCCAGCAGTTTGACAGCTTATCAGCCCCAGCATTTT
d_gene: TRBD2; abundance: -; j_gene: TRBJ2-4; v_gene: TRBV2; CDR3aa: CASSEMGLAGTVQYF; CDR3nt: TGTGCCAGCAGTGAAATGGGACTAGCGGGGACCGTTCAGTACTTC
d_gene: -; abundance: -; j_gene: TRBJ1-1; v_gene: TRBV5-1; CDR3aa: CASKDGGMNTEAFF; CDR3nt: TGCGCCAGCAAAGACGGGGGCATGAACACTGAAGCTTTCTTT
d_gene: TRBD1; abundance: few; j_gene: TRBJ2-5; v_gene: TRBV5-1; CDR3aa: CASSQGDSLETQYF; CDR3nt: TGCGCCAGCAGCCAGGGGGATTCGCTTGAGACCCAGTACTTC
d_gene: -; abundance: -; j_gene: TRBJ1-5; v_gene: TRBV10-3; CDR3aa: CAIRAREGQPQHF; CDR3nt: TGTGCCATCAGGGCCCGTGAGGGACAGCCCCAGCATTTT
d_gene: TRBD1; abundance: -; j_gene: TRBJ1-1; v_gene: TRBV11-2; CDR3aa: CASSPHQGGVANTEAFF; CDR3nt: TGTGCCAGCAGCCCTCATCAGGGGGGAGTAGCGAACACTGAAGCTTTCTTT
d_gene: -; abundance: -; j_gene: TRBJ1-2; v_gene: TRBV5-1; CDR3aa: CASSLNPQEYGYTF; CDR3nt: TGCGCCAGCAGCTTGAACCCGCAAGAATATGGCTACACCTTC
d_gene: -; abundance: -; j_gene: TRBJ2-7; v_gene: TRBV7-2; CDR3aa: CASSLGYSYEQYF; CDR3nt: TGTGCCAGCAGCTTAGGCTACTCCTACGAGCAGTACTTC
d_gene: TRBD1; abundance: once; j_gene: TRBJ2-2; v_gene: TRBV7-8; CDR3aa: CASSLVARGSTGELFF; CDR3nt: TGTGCCAGCAGCTTAGTTGCCAGGGGGTCCACCGGGGAGCTGTTTTTT
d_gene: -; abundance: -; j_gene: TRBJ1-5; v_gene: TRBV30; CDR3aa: CAWRGAGGANNQPQHF; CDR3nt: TGTGCCTGGAGGGGGGCCGGGGGGGCCAACAATCAGCCCCAGCATTTT
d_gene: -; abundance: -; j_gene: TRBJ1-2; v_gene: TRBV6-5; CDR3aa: CASSYSGSSNYGYTF; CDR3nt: TGTGCCAGCAGTTACTCAGGCAGCTCTAACTATGGCTACACCTTC
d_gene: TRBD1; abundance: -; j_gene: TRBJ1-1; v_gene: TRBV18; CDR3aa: CASSPDRGNTEAFF; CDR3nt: TGTGCCAGCTCACCGGACAGGGGAAACACTGAAGCTTTCTTT
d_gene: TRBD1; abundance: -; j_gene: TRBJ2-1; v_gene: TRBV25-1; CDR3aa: CASSGQGVYNEQFF; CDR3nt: TGTGCCAGCAGTGGACAGGGCGTTTACAATGAGCAGTTCTTC
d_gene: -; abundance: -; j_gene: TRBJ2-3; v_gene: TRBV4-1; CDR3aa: CASSQWTENTDTQYF; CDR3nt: TGCGCCAGCAGCCAATGGACAGAGAACACAGATACGCAGTATTTT
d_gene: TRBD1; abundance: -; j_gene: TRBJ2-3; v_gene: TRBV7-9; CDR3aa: CASSFSGQGPRDTQYF; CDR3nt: TGTGCCAGCAGCTTCAGTGGACAGGGCCCTCGAGATACGCAGTATTTT
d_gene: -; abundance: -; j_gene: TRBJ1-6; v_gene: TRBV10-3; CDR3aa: CAISADVNSPLHF; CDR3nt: TGTGCCATCAGTGCGGACGTGAATTCACCCCTCCACTTT
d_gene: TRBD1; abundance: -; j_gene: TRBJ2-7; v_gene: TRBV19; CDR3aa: CASSEAPGQGAREQYF; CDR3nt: TGTGCCAGTAGCGAGGCCCCGGGACAGGGGGCAAGGGAGCAGTACTTC
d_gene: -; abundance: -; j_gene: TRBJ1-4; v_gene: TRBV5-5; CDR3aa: CASSLVPAEKLFF; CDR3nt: TGTGCCAGCAGCTTGGTACCAGCTGAAAAACTGTTTTTT
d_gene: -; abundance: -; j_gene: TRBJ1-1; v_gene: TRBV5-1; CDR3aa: CASGREGTEAFF; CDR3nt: TGCGCCAGCGGCCGTGAGGGCACTGAAGCTTTCTTT
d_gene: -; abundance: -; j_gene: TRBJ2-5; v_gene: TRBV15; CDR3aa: CATSRGTTEETQYF; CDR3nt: TGTGCCACCAGCAGAGGAACGACTGAAGAGACCCAGTACTTC
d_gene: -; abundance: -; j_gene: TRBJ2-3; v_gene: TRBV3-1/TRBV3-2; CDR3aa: CASSQDRGFGDTQYF; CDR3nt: TGTGCCAGCAGCCAAGATCGGGGTTTCGGAGATACGCAGTATTTT
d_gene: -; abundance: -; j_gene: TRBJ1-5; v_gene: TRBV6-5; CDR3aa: CASSREGNQPQHF; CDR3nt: TGTGCCAGCAGCAGGGAAGGCAATCAGCCCCAGCATTTT
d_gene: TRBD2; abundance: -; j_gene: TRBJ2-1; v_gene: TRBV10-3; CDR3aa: CAITPGGYNEQFF; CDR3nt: TGTGCCATCACGCCGGGGGGGTACAATGAGCAGTTCTTC
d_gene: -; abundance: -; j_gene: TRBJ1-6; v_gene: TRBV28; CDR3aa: CASSLGGQALKSLHF; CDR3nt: TGTGCCAGCAGTTTGGGGGGGCAGGCACTGAAAAGCCTCCACTTT
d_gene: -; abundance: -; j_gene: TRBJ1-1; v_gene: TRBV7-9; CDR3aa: CASSLHQGMAEAFF; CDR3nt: TGTGCCAGCAGCTTACATCAGGGGATGGCTGAAGCTTTCTTT
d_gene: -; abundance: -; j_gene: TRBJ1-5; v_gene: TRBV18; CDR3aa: CASSLAGPHNQPQHF; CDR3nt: TGTGCCAGCTCACTAGCCGGGCCACACAATCAGCCCCAGCATTTT
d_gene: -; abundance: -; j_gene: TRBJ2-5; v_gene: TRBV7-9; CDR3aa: CASSPGETQYF; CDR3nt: TGTGCCAGCAGCCCGGGAGAGACCCAGTACTTC
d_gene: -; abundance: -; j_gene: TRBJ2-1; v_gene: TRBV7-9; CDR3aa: CASSLSGNEQFF; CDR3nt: TGTGCCAGCAGCTTATCCGGGAATGAGCAGTTCTTC
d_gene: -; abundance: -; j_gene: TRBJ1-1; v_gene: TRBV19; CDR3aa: CASSPGVTEAFF; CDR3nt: TGTGCCAGTAGCCCCGGTGTCACTGAAGCTTTCTTT
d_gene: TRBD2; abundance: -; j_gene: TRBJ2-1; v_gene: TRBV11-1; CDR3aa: CASRPSGGKTYNEQFF; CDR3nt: TGTGCCAGCAGACCTAGCGGGGGGAAGACCTACAATGAGCAGTTCTTC
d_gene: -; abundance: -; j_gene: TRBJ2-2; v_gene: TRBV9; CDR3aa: CASSPAITGELFF; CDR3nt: TGTGCCAGCAGCCCGGCCATCACCGGGGAGCTGTTTTTT
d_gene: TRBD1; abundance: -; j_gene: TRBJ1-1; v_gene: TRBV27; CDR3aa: CASSLGTDRRDTEAFF; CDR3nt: TGTGCCAGCAGTTTGGGGACGGACAGGCGGGACACTGAAGCTTTCTTT
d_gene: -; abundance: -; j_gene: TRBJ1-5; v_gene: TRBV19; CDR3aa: CASSIGVFQPQHF; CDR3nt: TGTGCCAGTAGTATTGGGGTATTTCAGCCCCAGCATTTT
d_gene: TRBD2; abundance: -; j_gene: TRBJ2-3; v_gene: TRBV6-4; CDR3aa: CASSPQTSGGGDTQYF; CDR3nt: TGTGCCAGCAGTCCCCAGACTAGCGGGGGTGGAGATACGCAGTATTTT
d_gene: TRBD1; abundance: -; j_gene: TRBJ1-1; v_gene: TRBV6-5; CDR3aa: CASSYQGATVTEAFF; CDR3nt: TGTGCCAGCAGTTATCAGGGGGCGACGGTCACTGAAGCTTTCTTT
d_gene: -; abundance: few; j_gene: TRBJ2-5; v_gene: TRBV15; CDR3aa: CATSRDVETQYF; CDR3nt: TGTGCCACCAGCAGAGATGTTGAGACCCAGTACTTC
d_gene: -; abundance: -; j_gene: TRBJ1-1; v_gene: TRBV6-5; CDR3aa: CASSTRVLDTEAFF; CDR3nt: TGTGCCAGCAGTACCAGGGTCTTGGACACTGAAGCTTTCTTT
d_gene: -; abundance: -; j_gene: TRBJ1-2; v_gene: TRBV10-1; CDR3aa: CASSESPGGGYTF; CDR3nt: TGCGCCAGCAGTGAGTCCCCGGGAGGCGGCTACACCTTC
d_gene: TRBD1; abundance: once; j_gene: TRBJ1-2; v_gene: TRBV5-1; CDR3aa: CASSLRSGGGYGYTF; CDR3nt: TGCGCCAGCAGCTTAAGGTCAGGGGGTGGCTATGGCTACACCTTC
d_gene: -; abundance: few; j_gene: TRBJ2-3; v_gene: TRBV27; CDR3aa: CASSLWFGASDTQYF; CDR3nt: TGTGCCAGCAGTTTATGGTTCGGGGCCTCAGATACGCAGTATTTT